This TCR beta chain was recorded in a study of human T cells and chemical hapten exposure. Study outcomes and limitations: TCRs exceeding 1 in 1000 frequency stayed unchanged with DPC sensitization.

This clonotype was seen at least ten times. What it binds is not known. Sample time point: patch test 3, about 24 weeks after DPC sensitization. The treatment denotes: therapeutic diphenylcyclopropenone sensitization with weekly scalp DPC. TCRdb reprocessed the RACE reads via MiXCR and lists one record per CDR3 protein. The table has about 90,000 distinct CDR3 sequences, 9.5% to 13% seen once. The sequence was obtained from a woman in her twenties or thirties with alopecia areata. Some clones in this sample may be carry-over from other donors' samples. The input for sequencing was whole blood, taken in connection with sensitization to the hapten diphenylcyclopropenone (DPC).

The CDR3 nucleotides are TGTGCCAGCAGCTTAAACGACGGGGAGACCCAGTACTTC. Amino acid sequence: CASSLNDGETQYF. The rearrangement uses TRBV7-6 and TRBJ2-5; D not certain. V lost 2 bases and J 5 bases, leaving 9 bases between the germline ends. CDR1 and CDR2 from the germline V gene are SGHVS and FNYEAQ. This CDR3 is built from 13 residues.